This TCR beta chain was sequenced during a study of T-cell reconstitution after alpha-beta-depleted transplantation in children. V lost 0 bases to trimming and J lost 7 bases; unmatched junction nucleotides: 7. Germline values: CDR1 LGHDT, CDR2 YNNKEL (reference sequence). The CDR3 runs 16 residues. This clonotype has more than one count but fewer than ten. For TCRbeta, the library was prepared with unique molecular identifiers. From the PCR reads, TCRdb called clonotypes with MiXCR, one entry per CDR3 protein. The data show about 460,000 distinct CDR3 sequences, with under 15% seen just once and about 5% held by the top ten.

This chain joins TRBV3-1 and TRBJ2-1, with TRBD2 identical over 9 bases. The sample in question was PBMCs from the stem cell graft donor, obtained from the stem cell graft. This receptor was obtained from a human donor who donated a stem cell graft to a child with combined immunodeficiency. The CDR3 sequence is CASSQESLAGRNEQFF. The CDR3 coding sequence is TGTGCCAGCAGCCAAGAATCCCTAGCGGGACGAAATGAGCAGTTCTTC.